This entry is about one TCR beta chain. The data belong to a study of blood T cell repertoires in COVID-19. As for the study in general: The United States, Italy and Spain were the sources of the acute and convalescent COVID-19 samples. T cells, B-cell-depleted T cells, or PBMCs provided the cDNA or gDNA that served as material.

Per germline, CDR1 SGHAT and CDR2 FQNNGV. Trimming removed 5 bases from V and 7 bases from J; junction bases left unmatched: 11. The CDR3 extends over 16 amino acids. Authors' analysis steps: Amplification from reference gene primers served as the basis for estimated nucleated cell counts. Assay used: immunoSEQ multiplex PCR; TCRdb lists only in-frame clones, some missing. The V and J calls and clone size are taken from that table; D and trimming were inferred from the DNA. The repertoire holds about 400,000 clones, approximately 86% seen once, with under 8.5% in the top ten. The rearrangement uses TRBV11-2 and TRBJ1-4, with 9 bases that match TRBD1. Sequencing was performed on peripheral blood. The source is a woman aged 60-75 years with COVID-19, enrolled during active disease. The CDR3 sequence: CASSKVTGGAGEKLFF. The DNA of the CDR3 is TGTGCCAGCAGCAAAGTCACAGGGGGCGCTGGTGAAAAACTGTTTTTT. The full variable domain, its missing parts supplied by reference TRBV11-2 and TRBJ1-4, is EAGVAQSPRYKIIEKRQSVAFWCNPISGHATLYWYQQILGQGPKLLIQFQNNGVVDDSQLPKDRFSAERLKGVDSTLKIQPAKLEDSAVYLCASSKVTGGAGEKLFFGSGTQLSVL.